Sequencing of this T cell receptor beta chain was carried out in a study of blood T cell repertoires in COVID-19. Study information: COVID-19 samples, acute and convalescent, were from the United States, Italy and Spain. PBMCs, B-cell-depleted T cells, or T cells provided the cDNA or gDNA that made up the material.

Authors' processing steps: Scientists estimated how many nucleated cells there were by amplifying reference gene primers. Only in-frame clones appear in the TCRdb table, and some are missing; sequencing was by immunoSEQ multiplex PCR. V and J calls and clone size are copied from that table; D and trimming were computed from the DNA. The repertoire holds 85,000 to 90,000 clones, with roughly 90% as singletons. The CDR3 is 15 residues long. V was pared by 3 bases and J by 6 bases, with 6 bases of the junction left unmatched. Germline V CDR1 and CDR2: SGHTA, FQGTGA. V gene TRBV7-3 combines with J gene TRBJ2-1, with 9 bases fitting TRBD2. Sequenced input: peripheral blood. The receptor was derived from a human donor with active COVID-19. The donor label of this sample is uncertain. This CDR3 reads CASSLERGAPNEQFF. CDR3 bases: TGTGCCAGCAGCTTGGAGCGGGGGGCCCCCAATGAGCAGTTCTTC.